Here is one T cell receptor beta chain with its context. The antigen remains unidentified. CDR1 is ENHRY, CDR2 SYGVKD, per germline. This CDR3 spans 18 amino acids. Trimming left V 0 bases short and J 2 bases short, with 18 bases between. This specimen comes from a study of T-cell memory formation after mild COVID-19. Across the whole study: TCR clusters were mostly donor specific.

cDNA libraries for TCR alpha and TCR beta, carrying sample barcodes and UMIs, came from 5'RACE with constant-segment primers. TCRdb independently ran MiXCR on the 5' RACE reads; one entry per CDR3 protein. The profile shows 340,000 or so distinct CDR3 sequences, 13% of them singletons. Study-wide points: A second wave expanding day 15 to 37 was CD4+-biased; contracting clones were balanced.

This TCR came from a young man who had mild COVID-19 (a few samples of this study predate the infection). Cell type and time point are not known. The chain joins TRBV10-3 to TRBJ2-3, with D perhaps matching TRBD1 (6 bases). The sample was PBMCs or a T cell subset sorted from them (not recorded which). The CDR3 loop is CAISESRAGQGSTDTQYF. In DNA form, the CDR3 reads TGTGCCATCAGTGAGTCGAGGGCTGGGCAGGGGTCCACAGATACGCAGTATTTT.